The next 19 T cell receptor beta chains were all read from a single sample in a study of regulatory T cells in long-lasting Graves disease. The time point denotes: newly diagnosed GD, antithyroid drugs for less than 3 months. The TCR library was made from RNA extracted from PBMCs. Arm-PCR of CDR3 regions and iRepertoire HTBI primers were used to build TCR beta libraries. TCRdb re-analysed the multiplex PCR reads in MiXCR, keeping a single row per CDR3 protein. In the table there are more than 300,000 distinct CDR3 sequences, roughly 10% of which are singletons. This same sample was also taken into another study, of T cells in Graves' hyperthyroidism and ophthalmopathy.

The sample consisted of peripheral blood mononuclear cells (PBMCs), taken at new diagnosis, from a patient treated with antithyroid drugs. These receptors were collected from a woman aged 18-29 years with Graves disease.

This clonotype was found many times. The chain employs TRBV11-2 and TRBJ2-3; 9 nucleotides agree with TRBD1. CDR3 length: 16 residues. Trimming removed 5 bases from V and 3 bases from J; junction bases left unmatched: 9. The V gene's germline CDR1 is SGHAT and CDR2 FQNNGV. The CDR3 reads CASSRPRDRVTDTQYF. CDR3 nucleotides: TGTGCCAGCAGCAGACCCCGGGACAGGGTTACAGATACGCAGTATTTT.

This clonotype occurred many times. The chain is built from TRBV12-3 or TRBV12-4 and TRBJ1-1; D uncertain. The CDR3 extends over 13 amino acids. With 6 bases removed from V and 2 bases from J, the gap between germline ends came to 10 bases. The CDR3 DNA reads TGTGCCAGCAGCCGGACCCTAAACACTGAAGCTTTCTTT. It translates to CASSRTLNTEAFF.

This clonotype was detected many times. This rearrangement joins TRBV18 to TRBJ2-1; 8 nucleotides align to TRBD2. The trim removed 3 bases at V and 7 bases at J, leaving 8 bases unmatched. Germline V gene sequence: CDR1 KGHSH, CDR2 LQKENI. CDR3 size: 15 residues. The CDR3 DNA sequence: TGTGCCAGCTCACCCAGCGGGAGTCCGACAAATGAGCAGTTCTTC. It codes for CASSPSGSPTNEQFF.

Concerning this clonotype: No conserved phenylalanine or tryptophan is present at the end of the CDR3, so a read error is the likely explanation. The chain links TRBV6-2 or TRBV6-3 to TRBJ1-2; D remains ambiguous. Trimming cost V 4 bases and J 4 bases, with 10 bases left between them. In germline, CDR1 is MNHEY, CDR2 SVGEGT. This CDR3 is built from 13 residues. The DNA for the CDR3 is TGTGCCAGCAGTTCCGACACCCCCTATGGCTACACCCTC. Encoded protein: CASSSDTPYGYTL.

For the CDR3, the DNA is TGTGCCATCAATGAACAGACTAGCGGGACCTACGAGCAGTACTTC. Its translation is CAINEQTSGTYEQYF. V and J are TRBV10-3 and TRBJ2-7; 11 bases match TRBD2. This CDR3 comprises 15 residues. Germline loops: CDR1 ENHRY, CDR2 SYGVKD. With V trimmed by 7 bases and J by 2 bases, 7 bases remained unmatched.

This clonotype was seen ten or more times. This chain links TRBV7-2 with TRBJ1-5; D is possibly TRBD1 (5 bases). The V end was cut by 1 base, the J end by 1 base, with 14 bases between. This CDR3 is 17 amino acids long. Looked up from germline, CDR1 is SGHTA and CDR2 is FQGNSA. The CDR3 region has the DNA TGTGCCAGCAGCTTAGAGTTCACGGGGCAGAGCAATCAGCCCCAGCATTTT. The encoded protein is CASSLEFTGQSNQPQHF.

Comments on this clonotype: A much larger clone differs from this one at a single base, so this may be a read error. V usage is TRBV7-3 and J usage is TRBJ2-3; D assignment may be TRBD1 or TRBD2 (7 bases each). The CDR3 contains 16 residues. V was trimmed by 2 bases and J by 3 bases, leaving 15 bases between them. The V gene's germline CDR1 is SGHTA and CDR2 FQGTGA. The CDR3 region has the DNA TGTGCCAGCAGCTTAGTGGGAGGGGGCTTGACAGATACGCAGTATTTT. This encodes CASSLVGGGLTDTQYF. The complete variable domain, with remaining parts taken from reference TRBV7-3 and TRBJ2-3, reads GAGVSQTPSNKVTEKGKYVELRCDPISGHTALYWYRQSLGQGPEFLIYFQGTGAADDSGLPNDRFFAVRPEGSVSTLKIQRTERGDSAVYLCASSLVGGGLTDTQYFGPGTRLTVL.

The chain couples TRBV20-1 to TRBJ1-1; no firm D call. Germline V gene data show CDR1 as DFQATT and CDR2 as SNEGSKA (reference sequence). The CDR3 runs to 14 residues. Trimming removed 2 bases at V and 1 base at J, with 11 bases between. CDR3 in DNA: TGCAGTGCTAGACGTCCAGCGACGAACACTGAAGCTTTCTTT. Protein sequence: CSARRPATNTEAFF.

The chain carries TRBV6-5 and TRBJ2-4; D uncertain. Germline CDR1 is MNHEY and CDR2 is SVGAGI. The CDR3 contains 14 residues. With 0 bases removed from V and 6 bases from J, the gap between germline ends came to 9 bases. The CDR3 protein is CASSYSFALNIQYF. CDR3 bases: TGTGCCAGCAGTTACTCGTTTGCCCTAAACATTCAGTACTTC.

This clonotype has only a few counts. No conserved phenylalanine or tryptophan ends this CDR3, so it is likely a read error. The chain has TRBV7-6 and TRBJ2-1; 10 bases align to TRBD2. Germline V CDR1 and CDR2: SGHVS, FNYEAQ. This CDR3 is built from 16 residues. The V gene end was trimmed by 1 base and the J gene end by 4 bases; junction bases not matched to a gene: 4. In nucleotides, the CDR3 is TGTGCCAGCAGCTTAGATAGCGGGAGGTTGTACAATGAGCAGTTCTCC. It translates to CASSLDSGRLYNEQFS.

The chain carries TRBV9 and TRBJ1-2; D is uncertain. Trimming removed 1 base at V and 6 bases at J, with 10 bases between. The germline CDR1 and CDR2 sequences are SGDLS and YYNGEE. The CDR3 sequence is 13 residues long. CDR3 in amino acids: CASSVLSSDGYTF. The CDR3 DNA reads as TGTGCCAGCAGCGTACTTAGTTCCGATGGCTACACCTTC.

The chain joins TRBV4-3 to TRBJ1-4, with 7 bases that match TRBD1. The CDR3 loop spans 16 amino acids. Germline V lookup: CDR1 LGHNA, CDR2 YSLEER. V dropped 1 base and J dropped 7; count of bases not matched to a gene: 9. The CDR3 protein is CASSQGLTGLSEKLFF. As DNA, the CDR3 is TGCGCCAGCAGCCAAGGGCTGACAGGGTTGAGTGAAAAACTGTTTTTT.

CDR3 nucleotide sequence: TGTGCCAGCAGTTCAGAGCAGGGAAAAAACATTCAGTACTTC. Protein: CASSSEQGKNIQYF. V gene TRBV6-2 or TRBV6-3 combines with J gene TRBJ2-4; D possibly corresponds to TRBD1 (5 bases). The CDR3 sequence is 14 residues long. Trimming left V 4 bases short and J 4 bases short, with 11 bases between. Germline CDR1 reads MNHEY; CDR2 reads SVGEGT.

The chain couples TRBV3-1 to TRBJ1-4; D unresolved. With 0 bases removed from V and 8 bases from J, the gap between germline ends came to 13 bases. Germline V gene lookup returns CDR1 LGHDT and CDR2 YNNKEL (reference sequence). There are 15 residues in the CDR3. CDR3 protein: CASSQEPALGEKLFF. CDR3 sequence (DNA): TGTGCCAGCAGCCAAGAACCGGCCTTGGGGGAAAAACTGTTTTTT.

This chain connects TRBV5-4 to TRBJ1-4, with a weak D call TRBD1 (6 bases). Looked up from germline, CDR1 is SGHNT and CDR2 is YYREEE (reference sequence). This CDR3 has 14 residues. Trimming pared 5 bases from V and 5 bases from J, leaving 13 bases between. CDR3 region: CASRSGVENEKLFF. DNA for the CDR3: TGTGCCAGCAGGTCAGGGGTGGAGAATGAAAAACTGTTTTTT.

This clonotype was seen more than once but under ten times. The V call is TRBV27, the J call TRBJ2-1, with D possibly TRBD2 on 5 matching bases. CDR1 MNHEY and CDR2 SMNVEV come from the germline V gene (reference sequence). The V end was cut by 3 bases, the J end by 9 bases, with 12 bases between. The CDR3 spans 13 residues. The CDR3 DNA reads as TGTGCCAGCAGTTTTACGGGATGGGCTGAGCAGTTCTTC. It encodes CASSFTGWAEQFF.

This clonotype occurred a few times. A much larger clone lies a single base off, so this may be a read error. The chain joins TRBV20-1 to TRBJ2-7; 11 bases are shared with TRBD2. Germline assignment: CDR1 DFQATT and CDR2 SNEGSKA (reference sequence). V was clipped by 4 bases and J by 6 bases; unmatched bases: 14. This CDR3 is built from 16 residues. The CDR3 region is CSATQTSGNSFGEQYF. DNA of the CDR3: TGCAGTGCTACCCAGACTAGCGGGAACTCTTTCGGCGAGCAGTACTTC.

This chain links TRBV20-1 with TRBJ2-2, with no clear D. Germline V CDR1 and CDR2: DFQATT, SNEGSKA (reference sequence). Trimming removed 2 bases from V and 4 bases from J, with 11 bases in between. This CDR3 has 14 residues. The CDR3 spells CSARLGLVTGELFF. Written as DNA, the CDR3 is TGCAGTGCTAGACTGGGTCTTGTCACCGGGGAGCTGTTTTTT.

This clonotype came up many times. J is TRBJ1-4 and V is TRBV2; D gene unclear. This CDR3 contains 14 residues. Germline V gene lookup returns CDR1 SNHLY and CDR2 FYNNEI. The V gene lost 4 bases and the J gene lost 7 bases, with 13 bases spanning the gap. The CDR3 DNA follows: TGTGCCAGCAGTGTCCGGCGGCTGCTTGAAAAACTGTTTTTT. Translating it yields CASSVRRLLEKLFF.